A selection of T cell receptor beta chains follows, all from one sample in a study of cytomegalovirus exposure and HLA in healthy donors. TCRdb keeps only in-frame clones here, not all; method: immunoSEQ multiplex PCR. The table lists about 170,000 clones, about 80% of them singletons, with 1% in the top ten. Sequencing was performed on PBMCs. All receptors derive from a woman aged 50 to 65 in good health and CMV-seropositive. Each CDR3 is given with its conserved first and last residue. A D gene is named only where the DNA matches it firmly. Clone size appears in some rows only: once, few, many, or a class for an expanded clone.

d_gene,v_gene,abundance,j_gene,CDR3aa,CDR3nt
TRBD1,TRBV14,once,TRBJ1-5,CASTTMRGQEIYSNQPQHF,TGTGCCAGCACCACGATGCGGGGACAGGAGATATATAGCAATCAGCCCCAGCATTTT
NA,TRBV4-3,NA,TRBJ2-1,CASSLRRGPYNEQFF,TGCGCCAGCAGCCTGCGGAGGGGGCCCTACAATGAGCAGTTCTTC
NA,TRBV5-1,NA,TRBJ2-5,CASSLTVYQETQYF,TGCGCCAGCAGCTTGACAGTGTACCAAGAGACCCAGTACTTC
NA,TRBV15,NA,TRBJ1-2,CATSRVQVPSGRGYTF,TGTGCCACCAGCAGAGTTCAGGTCCCCTCAGGGCGGGGCTACACCTTC
NA,TRBV18,NA,TRBJ2-5,CASSRRESFQETQYF,TGTGCCAGCTCACGACGGGAGTCCTTTCAAGAGACCCAGTACTTC
TRBD1,TRBV6-6,NA,TRBJ1-5,CASSRPSGRGDQPQHF,TGTGCCAGCAGCAGACCCTCGGGCAGGGGGGATCAGCCCCAGCATTTT
NA,TRBV30,NA,TRBJ2-7,CAWSPGGLRSYEQYF,TGTGCCTGGAGCCCGGGTGGCTTACGGTCCTACGAGCAGTACTTC
NA,TRBV4-1,few,TRBJ1-2,CASSQDRGANYGYTF,TGCGCCAGCAGCCAAGACAGGGGAGCTAACTATGGCTACACCTTC
TRBD1,TRBV5-1,NA,TRBJ1-1,CASSLGIGGRIVHEAFF,TGCGCCAGCAGTTTGGGGATAGGGGGCCGCATCGTGCATGAAGCTTTCTTT
TRBD1,TRBV15,NA,TRBJ2-1,CATSREGDRLNNEQFF,TGTGCCACCAGCAGAGAAGGGGACAGGCTCAACAATGAGCAGTTCTTC
NA,TRBV5-1,NA,TRBJ2-6,CASSLISPTGANVLTF,TGCGCCAGCAGCTTGATCAGTCCAACTGGGGCCAACGTCCTGACTTTC
TRBD2,TRBV7-2,NA,TRBJ2-3,CASSFSRTSGGTDTQYF,TGTGCCAGCAGCTTCTCTAGGACTAGCGGGGGCACAGATACGCAGTATTTT
NA,TRBV7-9,NA,TRBJ1-1,CASSFRQDMNTEAFF,TGTGCCAGCAGCTTCCGACAGGACATGAACACTGAAGCTTTCTTT
NA,TRBV28,few,TRBJ2-7,CASGYSYEQYF,TGTGCCTCGGGTTACTCCTACGAGCAGTACTTC
NA,TRBV6-5,NA,TRBJ1-2,CASSYSRVGNGGYTF,TGTGCCAGCAGTTACTCCAGGGTGGGTAATGGAGGCTACACCTTC
TRBD2,TRBV7-2,NA,TRBJ2-1,CASSFTRGDAGGEQFF,TGTGCCAGCAGCTTCACAAGGGGGGACGCGGGAGGAGAGCAGTTCTTC
NA,TRBV2,NA,TRBJ2-7,CASKFQGTSGEQYF,TGTGCCAGCAAGTTCCAGGGCACATCCGGCGAGCAGTACTTC
NA,TRBV9,once,TRBJ2-3,CASSLEARDTQYF,TGTGCCAGCAGTCTTGAGGCAAGGGATACGCAGTATTTT
TRBD2,TRBV7-7,once,TRBJ2-2,CASSLAGGLTGELFF,TGTGCTAGCAGCTTAGCGGGGGGGCTCACCGGGGAGCTGTTTTTT
TRBD1,TRBV5-6,few,TRBJ1-1,CASWGDSLNTEAFF,TGTGCCAGCTGGGGGGACAGCTTGAACACTGAAGCTTTCTTT
NA,TRBV5-1,NA,TRBJ2-5,CASSTLLQETQYF,TGCGCCAGCAGCACGCTACTACAAGAGACCCAGTACTTC
NA,TRBV21-1,NA,TRBJ2-7,CASSRIRNGTRKAEQYF,TGTGCCAGCAGCAGGATAAGAAACGGGACTAGGAAGGCCGAGCAGTACTTC
NA,TRBV28,once,TRBJ2-5,CAGRQPQETQYF,TGTGCCGGCAGACAACCCCAAGAGACCCAGTACTTC
TRBD1,TRBV5-8,NA,TRBJ2-1,CASSLAGGTANEQFF,TGTGCCAGCAGCTTGGCCGGTGGGACAGCCAATGAGCAGTTCTTC
NA,TRBV6-6,few,TRBJ2-1,CASNPRSNNEQFF,TGTGCCAGCAATCCTCGTTCTAACAATGAGCAGTTCTTC
NA,TRBV6-5,NA,TRBJ1-4,CASRLGGRGNEKLFF,TGTGCCAGCCGACTAGGAGGGCGAGGAAATGAAAAACTGTTTTTT
NA,TRBV19,NA,TRBJ1-5,CASSLVSADQPQHF,TGTGCCAGTAGTCTCGTTTCGGCGGATCAGCCCCAGCATTTT
TRBD1,TRBV28,NA,TRBJ1-1,CASSLVQGDTEAFF,TGTGCCAGCAGTTTGGTACAGGGGGACACTGAAGCTTTCTTT
NA,TRBV28,NA,TRBJ2-7,CASTRGPTYEQYF,TGTGCCAGCACCAGGGGACCGACCTACGAGCAGTACTTC
NA,TRBV27,NA,TRBJ1-2,CASSGGSGRRYGYTF,TGTGCCAGCAGTGGGGGCTCTGGCAGGCGATATGGCTACACCTTC
NA,TRBV5-1,NA,TRBJ2-1,CASFELRASYNEQFF,TGCGCCAGCTTTGAGTTGAGGGCTTCCTACAATGAGCAGTTCTTC
NA,TRBV7-9,NA,TRBJ2-7,CSSSLGPGKAYEQYF,TGTTCCAGCAGCTTAGGGCCCGGGAAAGCCTACGAGCAGTACTTC
NA,TRBV5-4,few,TRBJ2-3,CASSLEPGGTQYF,TGTGCCAGCAGCTTGGAACCGGGTGGGACGCAGTATTTT
TRBD1,TRBV7-8,NA,TRBJ1-5,CASSLGTGGNQPQHF,TGTGCCAGCAGCTTAGGGACAGGGGGCAATCAGCCCCAGCATTTT
TRBD1,TRBV11-3,once,TRBJ2-1,CASSLGQSYNEQFF,TGTGCCAGCAGTCTGGGACAGTCCTACAATGAGCAGTTCTTC
TRBD1,TRBV6-6,NA,TRBJ2-3,CASRGTGGTDTQYF,TGTGCCAGCAGGGGGACAGGGGGCACGGATACGCAGTATTTT
TRBD1,TRBV9,few,TRBJ1-3,CASSAAGQGEPSGNTIYF,TGTGCCAGCAGCGCCGCCGGACAGGGGGAACCCTCTGGAAACACCATATATTTT
NA,TRBV18,NA,TRBJ2-1,CASSLTESSYNEQFF,TGTGCCAGCTCCCTTACAGAGAGCTCCTACAATGAGCAGTTCTTC
NA,TRBV4-2,NA,TRBJ2-5,CASSLRQVRETQYF,TGTGCCAGCAGCCTTCGACAGGTGAGGGAGACCCAGTACTTC
TRBD1,TRBV7-3,NA,TRBJ1-2,CASSPNAWTGENGYTF,TGTGCCAGCAGCCCTAACGCCTGGACAGGGGAAAATGGCTACACCTTC
TRBD2,TRBV7-2,NA,TRBJ2-3,CASSLTSGGDSTGTQYF,TGTGCCAGCAGCTTAACTAGCGGGGGGGATAGCACAGGTACGCAGTATTTT
TRBD2,TRBV6-4,NA,TRBJ2-3,CASSDSAGGGADTQYF,TGTGCCAGCAGTGACTCAGCGGGAGGTGGTGCAGATACGCAGTATTTT
TRBD1,TRBV7-2,NA,TRBJ2-7,CASRPGTDSYEQYF,TGTGCCAGCAGACCCGGGACAGACTCCTACGAGCAGTACTTC
TRBD1,TRBV4-3,NA,TRBJ2-1,CASSLRTGNSEQFF,TGCGCCAGCAGCCTTAGGACAGGTAATAGTGAGCAGTTCTTC
TRBD1,TRBV27,NA,TRBJ1-5,CASSIYRGPQPQHF,TGTGCCAGCAGTATCTACAGGGGGCCTCAGCCCCAGCATTTT
TRBD1,TRBV30,NA,TRBJ1-1,CAWSPGTVNTEAFF,TGTGCCTGGAGTCCCGGGACAGTGAACACTGAAGCTTTCTTT
NA,TRBV11-2,few,TRBJ1-4,CASSTKQGPWEKLFF,TGTGCCAGCTCGACGAAACAGGGCCCTTGGGAAAAACTGTTTTTT
NA,TRBV6-5,NA,TRBJ1-5,CASSPGILNQPQHF,TGTGCCAGCAGTCCAGGGATCCTTAATCAGCCCCAGCATTTT
NA,TRBV19,NA,TRBJ2-3,CASGGLTDTQYF,TGTGCCAGTGGTGGGCTCACAGATACGCAGTATTTT
NA,TRBV7-8,NA,TRBJ2-3,CASSLGASGSTDTQYF,TGTGCCAGCAGCTTAGGTGCCAGCGGAAGCACAGATACGCAGTATTTT
NA,TRBV7-9,NA,TRBJ2-3,CASSFLQGYTDTQYF,TGTGCCAGCAGCTTTCTCCAGGGTTACACAGATACGCAGTATTTT
TRBD2,TRBV6-9,NA,TRBJ2-7,CASRLASEQYF,TGTGCCAGCAGACTAGCGAGCGAGCAGTACTTC
TRBD1,TRBV7-9,NA,TRBJ1-4,CASSFLQGAANEKLFF,TGTGCCAGCAGCTTTCTACAGGGGGCGGCTAATGAAAAACTGTTTTTT